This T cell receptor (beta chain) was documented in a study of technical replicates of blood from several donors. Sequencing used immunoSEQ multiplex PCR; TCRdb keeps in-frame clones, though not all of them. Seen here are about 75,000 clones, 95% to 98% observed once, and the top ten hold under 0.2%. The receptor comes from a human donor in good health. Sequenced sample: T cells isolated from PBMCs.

DNA of the CDR3: TGCGCCAGCAGCTTGTATTCGATGACTAGCGGTCTAGGTAACACCGGGGAGCTGTTTTTT. Protein sequence: CASSLYSMTSGLGNTGELFF. The chain carries TRBV5-1 and TRBJ2-2; 9 nucleotides match TRBD2. V lost 1 base, J lost 2 bases, and 15 bases stayed unmatched. Germline lookup yields CDR1 SGHRS and CDR2 YFSETQ. The CDR3 contains 20 residues. The full variable domain, completed using reference TRBV5-1 and TRBJ2-2, is KAGVTQTPRYLIKTRGQQVTLSCSPISGHRSVSWYQQTPGQGLQFLFEYFSETQRNKGNFPGRFSGRQFSNSRSEMNVSTLELGDSALYLCASSLYSMTSGLGNTGELFFGEGSRLTVL.